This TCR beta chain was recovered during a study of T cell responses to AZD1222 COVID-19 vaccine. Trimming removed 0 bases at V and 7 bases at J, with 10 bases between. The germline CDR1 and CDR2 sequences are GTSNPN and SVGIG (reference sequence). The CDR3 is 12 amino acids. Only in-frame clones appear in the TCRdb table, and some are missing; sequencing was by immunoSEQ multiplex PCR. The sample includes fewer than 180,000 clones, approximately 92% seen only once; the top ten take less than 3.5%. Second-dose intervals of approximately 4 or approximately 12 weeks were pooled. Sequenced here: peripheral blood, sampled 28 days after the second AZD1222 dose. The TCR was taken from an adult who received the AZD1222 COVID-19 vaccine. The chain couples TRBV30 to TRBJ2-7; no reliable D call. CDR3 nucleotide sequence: TGTGCCTGGAGTGTCTCCTACGGGGAGCAGTACTTC. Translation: CAWSVSYGEQYF. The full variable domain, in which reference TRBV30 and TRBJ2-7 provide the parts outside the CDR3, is SQTIHQWPATLVQPVGSPLSLECTVEGTSNPNLYWYRQAAGRGLQLLFYSVGIGQISSEVPQNLSASRPQDRQFILSSKKLLLSDSGFYLCAWSVSYGEQYFGPGTRLTVT.